The clone carrying this T cell receptor (beta chain) has a handful of counts. This sample is drawn from a study of T-cell memory formation after mild COVID-19. A 5'RACE reaction primed in the constant segment made cDNA libraries of TCR alpha and TCR beta, and these carried sample barcodes and UMIs. TCRdb ran MiXCR on the 5' RACE reads and lists one entry per CDR3 protein. The table lists approximately 110,000 distinct CDR3 sequences, around a fifth of them singletons. The CDR3 sequence is 15 residues long. V dropped 9 bases and J dropped 0 bases, with 15 bases sitting between them. CDR1 is MNHEY, CDR2 SVGEGT, per germline.

This rearrangement joins TRBV6-2 or TRBV6-3 to TRBJ1-5; perhaps TRBD1 as D (6 bases). The TCR was taken from a man between 18 and 29 years old who had mild COVID-19 (a few samples of this study predate the infection). Cell type and time point are not known. The material sequenced was PBMCs or a T cell subset sorted from them (not recorded which). CDR3 in DNA: TGTGCCAGACTTCTGGACAGAAATAGCAATCAGCCCCAGCATTTT. As protein: CARLLDRNSNQPQHF.